This TCR beta chain was found in a study of blood T cells in healthy people across ages (dated by TCRdb to between 2014 and 2017). Study-level background: In model experiments, roughly one uniquely barcoded TCR beta cDNA molecule per two T cells was captured by template switching. The study measured age-related changes in TCR beta repertoire diversity using deep sequencing normalized with unique cDNA molecular identifiers. Donors were grouped into four age groups: young (average approximately 15 years), middle-aged (39), aged (over 55) and long-lived (about 89). To avoid experimental bias, donors of different ages were randomly spread across the sequencing lanes. The study analyzed two additional independent replicas of 1 million unique cDNA reads from the same blood draw for two donors, one aged 18 to 29 and one aged 80 or older. The study at large found these results: Because profiling used bulk unsorted PBMCs, naive and antigen-experienced compartments could not be compared conclusively. Compared with the aged group, more naive CD4+ T cells, fewer expanded clones and increased TCR diversity were shown by the long-lived group, suggesting age selection. The percentage of naive T cells measured by flow cytometry correlated strongly with observed TCR beta diversity. Estimates of total diversity based on one million sequenced T cells were regarded as lower bounds and as underestimates. As age increased, observed TCR beta diversity per million T cells dropped in a roughly linear way, and a significant reduction was already evident by age approximately 40. Donor CMV infection status was unknown, potentially confounding age-related changes in expanded clonotypes.

V lost 3 bases and J lost 5 bases, and the count of bases not matched to a germline gene is 4. From its cysteine to its phenylalanine, the CDR3 spans 15 amino acids. Of the read, only the CDR3 DNA is kept; its 45 bases are in frame from base 1. The CDR1 and CDR2 encoded by the germline V gene are KGHSH and LQKENI. The library relied on 5' RACE. The sequencer listed for this sample is Illumina HiSeq 2500. A second PCR of about 7 to 12 cycles was run with a J-beta primer mix and a sample-barcoded 5' primer. Each TCR beta cDNA molecule received a unique molecular identifier from a template-switch 5' adaptor carrying 12 random nucleotides. Each sample yielded at least 2.5 million CDR3-containing paired-end reads. First-strand cDNA was synthesized from all RNA with the Mint cDNA synthesis kit, primed by a TRBC-specific oligonucleotide. After uracil-DNA glycosylase treatment, a first 18-cycle PCR used universal primers M1SS and BC2_uni_R on all cDNA. As for the original processing: For normalization, 1 million high-quality reads were randomly selected from each sample, with every read carrying a distinct molecular identifier. Reads sharing molecular identifiers were discarded rather than binned into consensus sequences. MiTCR, set to a Q25 quality threshold and the strictest error-elimination algorithm, was used for CDR3 identification, clonotype clustering and error correction. A nonparametric unseen species model using Euler transformation provided a lower-bound estimate of total TCR beta diversity. Clones were called with MiXCR by TCRdb after fastp trimmed the public reads at Q25, and only in-frame beta chains were retained. Each entry merges the rows of one CDR3 protein and shows their most common DNA and genes. For this entry, the V and J calls and clone size follow TCRdb and not the study's own pipeline. For this sample the table gives some 1.5 million distinct CDR3 sequences, of which 28% were detected only once. 7% to 9% of the sample belongs to the ten largest clones.

Systemically healthy Caucasian individuals from Russia, over 30 in total and aged about 6 to 100 years, were included as donors. Each donor gave about 9.7 milliliters of peripheral blood, drawn into EDTA-treated Vacutainer tubes. Ficoll-Paque density-gradient centrifugation was used to isolate PBMCs, with at least 6 million per sample. Total RNA was extracted from PBMCs with Trizol reagent, with at least 6 micrograms obtained per sample. For every donor, an aliquot of PBMCs went through flow cytometry to measure the percentages of naive CD45RAhigh/CD27high T cells. With regard to this clonotype: The antigen it binds to is not known. The input lacks base qualities; no much larger clone sits a single base away.

The chain is encoded by TRBV18 joined to TRBJ2-5; 12 of the junction bases match TRBD1. What was sequenced was blood. This clonotype originated in a woman younger than 45 in good health. The DNA sequence follows: TGTGCCAGCTCACCTGGGACAGGGGGCATGGAGACCCAGTACTTC. This gives the protein CASSPGTGGMETQYF.